What follows are 6 T cell receptor beta chains derived from one specimen sequenced in a study of glioma-infiltrating T cells after dendritic cell vaccination. Stated time point: after dendritic cell vaccination, including at tumor progression/relapse. The repertoire was sequenced with immunoSEQ multiplex PCR; TCRdb's copy has only in-frame clones and lacks some. The sample lists tens of thousands of clones, 75% to 90% occurring once. Sequencing was performed on blood, taken after dendritic cell vaccination. Every receptor here comes from a human donor with glioblastoma.

In nucleotides, the CDR3 is TGTGCCAGCAGCCAAGTAGCAGGGTTCGGTGGAAACACCATATATTTT. This encodes CASSQVAGFGGNTIYF. The rearrangement joins TRBV14 to TRBJ1-3; perhaps TRBD1 as D (5 bases). The V end lost 1 base, the J end lost 3 bases, and 13 bases lay between the germline ends. In germline, CDR1 is SGHDN, CDR2 FVKESK. The CDR3 runs to 16 residues.

The V and J genes are TRBV7-3 and TRBJ1-2; D perhaps matches TRBD1 (6 bases). Germline V gene lookup returns CDR1 SGHTA and CDR2 FQGTGA. This CDR3 spans 15 amino acids. Trimming removed 2 bases from V and 6 bases from J, with 16 bases in between. The CDR3 here is CASSLPRTEWDGYTF. Here the CDR3 DNA reads TGTGCCAGCAGCTTACCCCGGACAGAGTGGGATGGCTACACCTTC.

The chain combines TRBV21-1 with TRBJ2-7; TRBD1, the table's D call, lacks a check against the DNA. TRBV21-1 is tagged as a pseudogene. CDR3 size: 22 residues. The CDR3 loop reads CASSRSPLPVGTTGKLPYEQYF. The CDR3 nucleotides read TGTGCCAGCAGCCGAAGCCCCCTCCCGGTAGGCACAACAGGGAAATTACCCTACGAGCAGTACTTC.

This chain links TRBV5-6 with TRBJ2-1, with 7 bases fitting TRBD1. This CDR3 region has 15 residues. Losses at the gene ends were 4 bases for V and 8 bases for J; bases not matched to a gene: 12. Germline V gene sequence: CDR1 SGHDT, CDR2 YYEEEE. CDR3 region: CASSGIDRDVDEQFF. As DNA, the CDR3 is TGTGCCAGCAGCGGGATTGACAGGGACGTCGATGAGCAGTTCTTC.

The DNA of the CDR3 is TGTGCCAGCAGCTTATTTAGCGGGACAGGGGAAGATACGCAGTATTTT. This encodes CASSLFSGTGEDTQYF. The chain couples TRBV11-3 to TRBJ2-3; TRBD1 matches 10 bases. Germline-derived CDR1 and CDR2 are SGHNT and YENEEA. V shed 2 bases and J 5 bases; nucleotides not matched to a gene: 7. The CDR3 loop spans 16 amino acids. The variable domain in full, with the rest retrieved from reference TRBV11-3 and TRBJ2-3, is EAGVVQSPRYKIIEKKQPVAFWCNPISGHNTLYWYLQNLGQGPELLIRYENEEAVDDSQLPKDRFSAERLKGVDSTLKIQPAELGDSAVYLCASSLFSGTGEDTQYFGPGTRLTVL.

This rearrangement joins TRBV7-3 to TRBJ2-3; D perhaps matches TRBD2 (5 bases). This CDR3 has 14 amino acids. Trimming removed 2 bases from V and 6 bases from J, with 12 bases in between. Germline lookup yields CDR1 SGHTA and CDR2 FQGTGA. The CDR3 nucleotides read TGTGCCAGCAGCTTAGCCTCCCCGGGGGATACGCAGTATTTT. This gives the protein CASSLASPGDTQYF.